Detailed here is one TCR beta chain. Its antigen is as yet unknown. CDR1 SGDLS and CDR2 YYNGEE come from the germline V gene. This CDR3 has 16 amino acids. Use of 60 Vbeta and 13 Jbeta primers characterized the PCR. Assay used: immunoSEQ multiplex PCR; TCRdb lists only in-frame clones, some missing. The top ten hold 6.3% of the sample, which has some 200,000 clones, around 85% seen once. The entry originates in a study of cytomegalovirus exposure and HLA in healthy donors. Study in general: In a previous analysis, 110 million or so unique TCR beta sequences were found from 170 million or so T cells.

Findings and limits, study-wide: Earlier findings revealed that most TCR beta V segments proved productive either about 90% or about 30% of the time. Generally TCR sequences proved uncommon, though certain public TCRs appeared in numerous donors. Sequencing depth roughly uniform across donors was assumed in presence/absence analyses.

The chain uses TRBV9 and TRBJ2-5; TRBD1 aligns across 10 bases. The last part of the DNA fits TRBJ2-7 better; the J call may be wrong. Material: PBMCs. The sequence was collected from a man aged 35 to 55 in good health and CMV-seropositive. The CDR3: CASSVSGTGVINEQYF. In nucleotides, the CDR3 is TGTGCCAGCAGCGTCTCCGGGACAGGGGTGATCAACGAGCAGTACTTC.